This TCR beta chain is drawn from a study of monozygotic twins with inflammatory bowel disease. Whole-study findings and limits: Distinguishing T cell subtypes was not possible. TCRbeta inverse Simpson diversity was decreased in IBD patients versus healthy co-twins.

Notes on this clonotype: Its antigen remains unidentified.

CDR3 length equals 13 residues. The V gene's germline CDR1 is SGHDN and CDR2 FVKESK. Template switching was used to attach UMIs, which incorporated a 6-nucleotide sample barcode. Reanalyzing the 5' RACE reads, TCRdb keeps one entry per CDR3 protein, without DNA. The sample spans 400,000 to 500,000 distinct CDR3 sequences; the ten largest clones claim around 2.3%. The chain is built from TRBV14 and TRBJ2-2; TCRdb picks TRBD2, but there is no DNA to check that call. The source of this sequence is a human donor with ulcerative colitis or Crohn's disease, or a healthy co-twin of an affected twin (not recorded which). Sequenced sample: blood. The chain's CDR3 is CASRSSGTGELFF.